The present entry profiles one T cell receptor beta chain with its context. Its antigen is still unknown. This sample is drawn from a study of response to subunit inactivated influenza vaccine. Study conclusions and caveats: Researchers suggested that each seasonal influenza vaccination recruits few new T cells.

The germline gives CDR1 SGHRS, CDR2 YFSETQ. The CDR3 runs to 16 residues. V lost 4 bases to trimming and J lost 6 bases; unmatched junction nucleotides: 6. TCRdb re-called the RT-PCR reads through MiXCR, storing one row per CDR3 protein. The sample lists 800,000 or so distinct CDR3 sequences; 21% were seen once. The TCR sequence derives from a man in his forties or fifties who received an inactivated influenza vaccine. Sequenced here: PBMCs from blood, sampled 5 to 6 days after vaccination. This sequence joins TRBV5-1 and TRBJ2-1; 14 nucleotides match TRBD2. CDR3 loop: CASSRFGTSGSNEQFF. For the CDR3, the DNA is TGCGCCAGCAGCCGATTCGGGACTAGCGGGAGCAATGAGCAGTTCTTC.